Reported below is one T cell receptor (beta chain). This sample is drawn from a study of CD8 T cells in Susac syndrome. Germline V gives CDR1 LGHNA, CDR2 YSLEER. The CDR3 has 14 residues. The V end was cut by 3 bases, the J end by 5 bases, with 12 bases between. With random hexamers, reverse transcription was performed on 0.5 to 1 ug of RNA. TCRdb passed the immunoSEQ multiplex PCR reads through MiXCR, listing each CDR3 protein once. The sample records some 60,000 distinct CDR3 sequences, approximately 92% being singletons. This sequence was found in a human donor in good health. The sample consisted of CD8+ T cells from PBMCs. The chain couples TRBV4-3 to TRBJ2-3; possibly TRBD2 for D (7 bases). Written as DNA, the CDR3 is TGCGCCAGCAGCCAGGGGGGGCGGATAGATACGCAGTATTTT. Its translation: CASSQGGRIDTQYF.